In this sample, the clone carrying this T cell receptor (beta chain) turned up once. This specimen comes from a study of blood T cell repertoires in COVID-19. As for the study in general: Samples taken during acute and convalescent COVID-19 were collected in the United States, Italy and Spain. In each case, the material was cDNA or gDNA derived from T cells, B-cell-depleted T cells, or PBMCs.

Looked up from germline, CDR1 is MNHEY and CDR2 is SVGAGI. The V and J ends lost 6 bases and 0 bases respectively, with 11 bases between them. CDR3 length: 14 residues. As processed by the authors: Quantification of nucleated cells was approximated via reference gene primer amplification. Sequencing was performed with immunoSEQ multiplex PCR; in TCRdb, only in-frame clones are kept and a portion is missing. The DNA was the basis for D and trimming; V, J and clone size are from that table. The data contain about 220,000 clones, 84% of them seen just once; the ten biggest clones take up about 10%. Material for sequencing was peripheral blood. This clonotype originated in a man between 45 and 60 years old with active or convalescent COVID-19. The chain has TRBV6-5 and TRBJ2-5; D remains ambiguous. CDR3 protein: CASRTGWYQETQYF. The CDR3 DNA reads TGTGCCAGCAGAACCGGGTGGTACCAAGAGACCCAGTACTTC.